This T cell receptor beta chain was identified during a study of T cell repertoires in cytomegalovirus infection. Background on the study: Indications of both CMV infection and matching HLA type were provided by public TCR beta signatures.

TCRdb redid the calling of the reads with MiXCR, one entry per CDR3 protein. The profile shows fewer than 550,000 distinct CDR3 sequences, about a quarter of them singletons. From germline, CDR1 is MGHRA and CDR2 YSYEKL. CDR3 length: 14 amino acids. V gave up 3 bases and J gave up 4 bases, with 12 bases separating them. This clonotype was counted a few times. This chain connects TRBV4-1 to TRBJ1-2; D remains unclear. The specimen was PBMCs. The TCR was taken from a human donor in good health (CMV status not recorded). Some clones in this sample may be carry-over from other donors' samples. The CDR3 DNA reads as TGCGCCAGCAGCCAGGGCGAGCGGGTCTATGGCTACACCTTC. It yields the protein CASSQGERVYGYTF.